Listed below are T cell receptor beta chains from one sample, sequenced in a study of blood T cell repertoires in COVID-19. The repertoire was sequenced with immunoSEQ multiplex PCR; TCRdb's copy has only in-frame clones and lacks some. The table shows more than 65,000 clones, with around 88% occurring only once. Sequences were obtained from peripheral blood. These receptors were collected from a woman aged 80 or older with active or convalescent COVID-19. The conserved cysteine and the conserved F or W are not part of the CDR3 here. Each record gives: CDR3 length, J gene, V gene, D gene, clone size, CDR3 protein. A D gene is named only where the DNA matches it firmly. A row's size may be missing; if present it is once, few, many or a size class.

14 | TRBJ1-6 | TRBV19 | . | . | ASSFLQGMVRSPLH
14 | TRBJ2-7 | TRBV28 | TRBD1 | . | ASRGLGQGASDEQY
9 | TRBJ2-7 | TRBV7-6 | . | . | ASSLLNEQY
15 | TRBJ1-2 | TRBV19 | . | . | ASSIDRWGRPDYGYT
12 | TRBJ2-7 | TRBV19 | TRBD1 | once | ASSPRTGVYEQY
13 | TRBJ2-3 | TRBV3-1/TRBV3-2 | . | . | ASSQGCGSTDTQY
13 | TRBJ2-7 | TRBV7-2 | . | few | ASSLHGGSSYEQY
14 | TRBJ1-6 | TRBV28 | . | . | ASSPAGVSYNSPLH
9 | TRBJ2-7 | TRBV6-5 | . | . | ASSQTYEQY
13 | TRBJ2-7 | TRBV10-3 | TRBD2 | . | AISEPSGGTYEQY
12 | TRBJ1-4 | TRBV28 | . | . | ASSLGGAGPKLF
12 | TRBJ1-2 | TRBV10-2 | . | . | ASSEYQGNYGYT
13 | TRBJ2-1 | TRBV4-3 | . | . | ASSQAASSAPEQF
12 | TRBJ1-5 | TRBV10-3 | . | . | AISETGHSQPQH
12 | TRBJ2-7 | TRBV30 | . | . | AWSVAGVTYEQY
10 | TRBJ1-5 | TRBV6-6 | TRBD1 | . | ASGTGTQPQH
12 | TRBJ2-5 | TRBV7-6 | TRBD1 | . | ASSKDRGWETQY
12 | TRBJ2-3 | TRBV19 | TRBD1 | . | ASRTYRGADTQY
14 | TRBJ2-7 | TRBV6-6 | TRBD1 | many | ASSYPTGQGNYEQY
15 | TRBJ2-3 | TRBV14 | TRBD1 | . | ASSHLTGTGGTDTQY
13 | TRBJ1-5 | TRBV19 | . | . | ASSRTQPSNQPQH
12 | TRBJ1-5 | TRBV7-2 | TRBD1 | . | ASSLQGSNQPQH
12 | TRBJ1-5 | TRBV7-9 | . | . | ASSLQGSNQPQH
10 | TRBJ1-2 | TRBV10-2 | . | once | ASPGGAYGYT
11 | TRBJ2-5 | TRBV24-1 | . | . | ATSGGQQETQY
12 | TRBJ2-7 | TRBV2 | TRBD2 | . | ASDRGGYSYEQY
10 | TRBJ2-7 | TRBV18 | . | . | ASSLGGYEQY
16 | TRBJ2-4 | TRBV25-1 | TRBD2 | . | ASSALAGGLRVENIQY
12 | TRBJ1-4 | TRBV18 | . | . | ASSPNRVNEKLF
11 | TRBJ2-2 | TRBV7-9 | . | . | ASSLQETGELF
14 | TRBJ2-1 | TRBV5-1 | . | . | ASSLAASSSIGEQF
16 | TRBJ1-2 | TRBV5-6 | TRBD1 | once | ASSLSPSGQGAVYGYT
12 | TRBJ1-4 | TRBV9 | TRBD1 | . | ASSDGTARGKLF